This TCR beta chain stems from a study of CD8 T cells in Susac syndrome (dated by TCRdb to about 2019). Background for the entire study: Of the Susac syndrome patients who were sequenced, five or six had clinically active disease and roughly eight were in clinical remission. Susac syndrome patients were therapy-naive, on corticosteroids (some also receiving IVIg), or on IVIg alone at blood withdrawal. Repertoire sequencing was used to test whether CD8+ T cell activation and differentiation in Susac syndrome was antigen driven. Clonality of the CD8+ T cell repertoire was compared between over ten healthy donors, roughly 14 Susac syndrome patients and around 16 multiple sclerosis patients.

What the research found in general, with its limitations: The number of individuals in the TCR sequencing and HLA analysis was recognized as being relatively small. Approximately 17 Susac-specific public clones were identified in the total CD8+ repertoire, and roughly five Susac-specific public clones were identified in the CD8+ TEMRA repertoire. Susac syndrome CD8+ repertoires showed clonal expansion, highest in CD8+ TEMRA cells and greater in clinically active than remitting patients.

The CDR3 numbers 14 residues from cysteine through phenylalanine. Solely the CDR3 DNA is kept, with 42 bases framed from the first base. CDR1 and CDR2 were assigned from the germline V gene (reference sequence) as GTSNPN and SVGIG. High-throughput TCR beta sequencing profiled peripheral blood CD8+ and CD4+ T cells from healthy donors, Susac syndrome patients and multiple sclerosis patients. Recently defined diagnostic criteria for definite or probable disease were met by the Susac syndrome patients. Bulk CD8+ and CD4+ T cells were purified by magnetic negative isolation, while CD8+ TEMRA cells were enriched using FACS. Blood was drawn into EDTA tubes, processed within 24 hours, and PBMCs were isolated by density gradient centrifugation. PBMCs intended for TCR sequencing were cryopreserved in liquid nitrogen and were subsequently thawed in a 37 degrees C water bath. The sorted or isolated CD4+, CD8+ and CD8+ TEMRA cells had a purity of 90% or higher.

With respect to this clonotype: This clone's antigen is unknown. Base qualities are not at hand, and no much larger clone is one base apart.

RNA was extracted using the RNeasy kit, and about 0.45 to 1 ug of the RNA was reverse transcribed with random hexamers. The immunoSEQ multiplex PCR assay, which covers 54 Vbeta and 13 Jbeta segments, was used to amplify TCR beta CDR3 regions. PCR amplification bias was corrected by using a synthetic template baseline for primer optimization and computational correction. For the original study's pipeline: Reads were annotated to V, D and J genes per IMGT and analyzed with immunoSEQ Analyzer, keeping only productive sequences. Clonality was calculated as one minus the Shannon entropy normalized by log2 of the number of productive unique sequences. For each patient and control, public and private clones were evaluated among the 100 most prevalent clones. Clones were defined as Susac-specific when absent from the healthy and MS cohorts, from roughly 1,100 published viral clones and from other ImmuneACCESS disease sequences. Through fastp at Q25 and MiXCR, TCRdb rebuilt clones from the public reads, retaining in-frame beta chains. Rows with one shared CDR3 protein collapse into an entry with the most common genes and DNA. These V and J calls originate from TCRdb's pipeline instead of the authors' own analysis. The sample profile shows 120,000 or so distinct CDR3 sequences; roughly 94% of them were found once. The top ten constitute about 0.28% of the sample.

This chain is built from TRBV30 and TRBJ2-7, with a weak D call of TRBD2 (5 bases match). The sample taken for sequencing was CD8+ T cells from PBMCs. The receptor comes from a human donor with Susac syndrome. The CDR3 sequence is CALDRRTLGYEQYF. In nucleotide form, the sequence is TGTGCACTTGACCGAAGGACTCTAGGCTACGAGCAGTACTTC.